These 18 T cell receptor beta chains were all obtained from the same sample, sequenced in a study of T cell changes during pregnancy in multiple sclerosis. The repertoire was sequenced with immunoSEQ multiplex PCR; TCRdb's copy has only in-frame clones and lacks some. Here the sample spans around 100,000 clones, 92% being singletons. The sequenced sample was peripheral blood, obtained after pregnancy. The receptors stem from a female donor with multiple sclerosis, enrolled in a pregnancy study.

This chain uses TRBV27 with TRBJ2-1; tentative D call: TRBD2 (6 bases). V lost 2 bases and J 2 bases, leaving 16 bases between the germline ends. This CDR3 contains 17 residues. Looked up from germline, CDR1 is MNHEY and CDR2 is SMNVEV (reference sequence). The CDR3 DNA sequence: TGTGCCAGCAGTTTAGAGCATGGGAGGAGACCCTACAATGAGCAGTTCTTC. Translation: CASSLEHGRRPYNEQFF.

The chain couples TRBV18 to TRBJ2-1, with 8 bases aligning to TRBD2. Germline trimming cut 3 bases from V and 7 bases from J; bases unmatched to any gene: 11. CDR1 KGHSH and CDR2 LQKENI come from the germline V gene. The CDR3 loop spans 16 amino acids. CDR3 loop: CASSPPGGPGRNEQFF. The CDR3 nucleotides are TGTGCCAGCTCACCTCCGGGGGGGCCGGGGAGGAATGAGCAGTTCTTC.

The V call is TRBV4-3, the J call TRBJ1-5; D is perhaps TRBD1 (6 bases). The V and J ends lost 0 bases and 5 bases respectively, with 14 bases between them. Per the germline V gene, CDR1 is LGHNA and CDR2 is YSLEER. CDR3 size: 16 residues. The CDR3: CASSQDWAGDDQPQHF. The CDR3 region has the DNA TGCGCCAGCAGCCAAGATTGGGCAGGGGATGATCAGCCCCAGCATTTT.

The chain combines TRBV7-9 with TRBJ2-1, with D possibly TRBD1 on 5 matching bases. The V and J ends lost 6 bases and 7 bases respectively, with 16 bases between them. The CDR3 has 14 amino acids. Looked up from germline, CDR1 is SEHNR and CDR2 is FQNEAQ (reference sequence). CDR3 bases: TGTGCCAGCAGGGCCCCGACAGCCGATAATGAGCAGTTCTTC. This codes for CASRAPTADNEQFF.

This clone has ten or more counts. V gene TRBV11-1 combines with J gene TRBJ2-1; 8 bases are a match to TRBD1. The CDR3 has 15 amino acids. The ends lost 3 bases at V and 5 bases at J; junction bases unmatched: 6. Germline CDR1 SGHAT, CDR2 FQDESV (reference sequence). The CDR3 reads CASSFAGGYHNEQFF. The CDR3 DNA follows: TGTGCCAGCAGCTTCGCAGGGGGCTACCACAATGAGCAGTTCTTC.

The chain recombines TRBV5-1 with TRBJ1-1; no definite D call. Trimming took 4 bases from V and 7 from J, leaving 17 bases between them. This CDR3 contains 14 residues. CDR1 SGHRS and CDR2 YFSETQ come from the germline V gene. The CDR3, as DNA: TGCGCCAGCAGCCCTTATAGCGGCCTGGTTGAAGCTTTCTTT. It encodes CASSPYSGLVEAFF.

The chain joins TRBV11-3 to TRBJ2-5; D might be TRBD1 (6 bases). The V end was cut by 4 bases, the J end by 2 bases, with 11 bases between. This CDR3 comprises 14 residues. CDR1 and CDR2 (germline): SGHNT, YENEEA. CDR3 amino acids: CASSSWTAQETQYF. The CDR3 DNA reads TGTGCCAGCAGCTCATGGACAGCTCAAGAGACCCAGTACTTC.

The rearrangement uses TRBV4-1 and TRBJ1-2; 9 nucleotides line up with TRBD1. This CDR3 region has 13 residues. J lost 10 bases, V lost 3 bases, and 6 bases had no gene match. The germline gives CDR1 MGHRA, CDR2 YSYEKL. The DNA of the CDR3 is TGCGCCAGCAGCCATCCGGGACAGGGATTCTACACCTTC. Encoded protein: CASSHPGQGFYTF.

The chain uses TRBV9 and TRBJ2-7; 7 bases fit TRBD2. The CDR3 is made up of 15 amino acids. From germline, CDR1 is SGDLS and CDR2 YYNGEE. The V gene end was trimmed by 4 bases and the J gene end by 0 bases; junction bases not matched to a gene: 7. CDR3 bases: TGTGCCAGCAGCCCTTGGGGGGGGAGCTCCTACGAGCAGTACTTC. Translating gives CASSPWGGSSYEQYF.

The J gene is TRBJ2-3, the V gene TRBV7-3; 8 bases agree with TRBD2. The CDR3 contains 16 residues. V trimming: 5 bases; J trimming: 5 bases; junction bases outside the gene matches: 12. Germline loops: CDR1 SGHTA, CDR2 FQGTGA. CDR3: CASSPRPAGVKDTQYF. In DNA, the CDR3 is TGTGCCAGCAGCCCCCGCCCAGCGGGAGTGAAAGATACGCAGTATTTT.

CDR3 in amino acids: CASSFRGNTEAFF. DNA of the CDR3: TGTGCCAGCAGCTTCCGGGGGAACACTGAAGCTTTCTTT. This chain uses TRBV5-6 with TRBJ1-1; D unclear. The V end was cut by 2 bases, the J end by 1 base, with 6 bases between. This CDR3 is built from 13 residues. Germline CDR1 is SGHDT and CDR2 is YYEEEE.

CDR3 nucleotide sequence: TGTGCCAGCAGTTTCGGCGACACAAGTGGCCGCTACGAGCAGTACTTC. This codes for CASSFGDTSGRYEQYF. The chain couples TRBV27 to TRBJ2-7; D remains ambiguous. Germline V gives CDR1 MNHEY, CDR2 SMNVEV (reference sequence). The CDR3 spans 16 residues. Trimming cost V 3 bases and J 3 bases, with 18 bases left between them.

The chain combines TRBV9 with TRBJ2-3; 7 nucleotides agree with TRBD2. Losses at the gene ends were 0 bases for V and 5 bases for J; bases not matched to a gene: 3. The CDR3 covers 14 residues. Per germline, CDR1 SGDLS and CDR2 YYNGEE. The CDR3: CASSVEASGDTQYF. DNA of the CDR3: TGTGCCAGCAGCGTAGAGGCTAGCGGAGATACGCAGTATTTT.

The chain combines TRBV28 with TRBJ1-5, with no clear D. Germline lookup yields CDR1 MDHEN and CDR2 SYDVKM. The V gene lost 2 bases and the J gene lost 3 bases, with 2 bases spanning the gap. The CDR3 loop spans 12 amino acids. The CDR3, as DNA: TGTGCCAGCAGTTTACTCAATCAGCCCCAGCATTTT. Amino acids: CASSLLNQPQHF.

The chain employs TRBV28 and TRBJ1-5; D possibly corresponds to TRBD1 (5 bases). Trimming cost V 3 bases and J 0 bases, with 12 bases left between them. The CDR3 runs to 16 residues. Germline CDR1 MDHEN, CDR2 SYDVKM. CDR3 sequence: CASSFGGAFSNQPQHF. The CDR3 DNA reads as TGTGCCAGCAGTTTCGGAGGGGCTTTTAGCAATCAGCCCCAGCATTTT.

This chain links TRBV18 with TRBJ2-1; 9 bases align to TRBD1. The CDR3 runs 16 residues. V was pared by 3 bases and J by 8 bases, with 11 bases of the junction left unmatched. In germline, CDR1 is KGHSH, CDR2 LQKENI. The CDR3, as DNA: TGTGCCAGCTCACCTTCCGGGACAGGGAATTCCGATGAGCAGTTCTTC. It is translated as CASSPSGTGNSDEQFF. The full variable domain, rest sourced from reference TRBV18 and TRBJ2-1, is NAGVMQNPRHLVRRRGQEARLRCSPMKGHSHVYWYRQLPEEGLKFMVYLQKENIIDESGMPKERFSAEFPKEGPSILRIQQVVRGDSAAYFCASSPSGTGNSDEQFFGPGTRLTVL.

The genes are TRBV7-9 and TRBJ1-1; 7 bases map to TRBD1. Trimming took 3 bases from V and 9 from J; bases not matched to a gene: 13. CDR1 is SEHNR and CDR2 is FQNEAQ in the germline V gene (reference sequence). This CDR3 contains 15 residues. The chain's CDR3 is CASSLGGQQKNKAFF. CDR3 nucleotides: TGTGCCAGCAGCTTGGGGGGACAGCAAAAAAACAAAGCTTTCTTT.

The chain combines TRBV7-2 with TRBJ2-1, with 11 bases identical to TRBD2. Germline V CDR1 and CDR2: SGHTA, FQGNSA. V was pared by 5 bases and J by 5 bases, with 5 bases of the junction left unmatched. CDR3 size: 15 residues. In nucleotides, the CDR3 is TGTGCCAGCAGCCCGACTAGCGGGGCCCACAATGAGCAGTTCTTC. It encodes CASSPTSGAHNEQFF.